The 25 T cell receptor beta chains below were found in one sample sequenced in a study of blood T cell repertoires in COVID-19. Sequenced by immunoSEQ multiplex PCR; TCRdb stores in-frame clones only, minus some. The sample contains tens of thousands of clones, roughly 80% of which appear only once. Material: peripheral blood. The receptors were sampled from a woman older than 75 with active or convalescent COVID-19.

The chain employs TRBV3-1 (or the pseudogene TRBV3-2) and TRBJ1-4; 7 nucleotides line up with TRBD1. Germline V gene data show CDR1 as LGHDT and CDR2 as YNNKEL (reference sequence). The CDR3 sequence is 18 residues long. The J segment lost 2 bases and the V segment lost 0 bases, leaving 9 bases of the junction unmatched. CDR3 loop: CASSQDQGGVGTNEKLFF. The CDR3 coding sequence is TGTGCCAGCAGCCAAGATCAAGGGGGCGTCGGTACTAATGAAAAACTGTTTTTT.

The J gene is TRBJ1-1, the V gene TRBV9; 7 bases are a match to TRBD1. The CDR3 length is 13 residues. Germline CDR1 is SGDLS and CDR2 is YYNGEE. J gave up 4 bases and V 5 bases, and 5 bases lay outside the gene matches. CDR3 sequence: CASRGTGATEAFF. CDR3 DNA: TGTGCCAGCAGGGGAACAGGGGCCACTGAAGCTTTCTTT.

This chain joins TRBV14 and TRBJ1-2; D gene uncertain. The V gene lost 0 bases and the J gene lost 7 bases, with 6 bases spanning the gap. Germline V gene lookup returns CDR1 SGHDN and CDR2 FVKESK. The CDR3 covers 12 residues. The CDR3 loop reads CASSQDRGGYTF. The DNA for the CDR3 is TGTGCCAGCAGCCAAGATCGGGGTGGCTACACCTTC. Looking up the rest from reference TRBV14 and TRBJ1-2 gives the full variable domain: EAGVTQFPSHSVIEKGQTVTLRCDPISGHDNLYWYRRVMGKEIKFLLHFVKESKQDESGMPNNRFLAERTGGTYSTLKVQPAELEDSGVYFCASSQDRGGYTFGSGTRLTVV.

This rearrangement joins TRBV6-2 or TRBV6-3 to TRBJ2-7, with D perhaps matching TRBD1 (5 bases). The CDR3 is 16 amino acids. Deletions cut 0 bases from V and 3 bases from J, with 15 bases between. Germline V gives CDR1 MNHEY, CDR2 SVGEGT. CDR3 loop: CASSYSAGRRYYEQYF. The CDR3 DNA follows: TGTGCCAGCAGTTACTCGGCAGGGCGACGTTACTACGAGCAGTACTTC.

The chain recombines TRBV6-4 with TRBJ1-1; D is ambiguous. Trimming pared 4 bases from V and 0 bases from J, leaving 6 bases between. There are 13 residues in the CDR3. The germline V gene encodes CDR1 MRHNA and CDR2 SNTAGT. The CDR3 spells CASSVTVNTEAFF. The CDR3 DNA sequence: TGTGCCAGCAGTGTAACGGTGAACACTGAAGCTTTCTTT.

This clone was seen more than once but under ten times. The chain combines TRBV5-4 with TRBJ1-2, with D possibly matching TRBD1 (5 bases). Trimming pared 4 bases from V and 2 bases from J, leaving 15 bases between. CDR1 SGHNT and CDR2 YYREEE come from the germline V gene (reference sequence). This CDR3 contains 15 residues. The CDR3 reads CASSISTGLNYGYTF. The CDR3 nucleotides are TGTGCCAGCAGCATTTCAACAGGTCTGAACTATGGCTACACCTTC.

V gene TRBV19 combines with J gene TRBJ1-1, with TRBD1 identical over 8 bases. This CDR3 region has 15 residues. Germline V gene lookup returns CDR1 LNHDA and CDR2 SQIVND (reference sequence). With 6 bases clipped from V and 7 bases from J, the junction kept 13 bases outside the gene matches. CDR3 DNA: TGTGCCAGTAGAGGACAGGGTCGCTCCGTCGATGAAGCTTTCTTT. Translated: CASRGQGRSVDEAFF.

J is TRBJ2-7 and V is TRBV7-8, with a weak D call TRBD2 (5 bases). Germline V CDR1 and CDR2: SGHVS, FQNEAQ. The ends were cut back, 5 bases at V and 2 bases at J, with 13 bases in the middle. The CDR3 has 14 residues. CDR3 nucleotide sequence: TGTGCCAGCAGCGCTGGGCGGGTACCCTACGAGCAGTACTTC. Translation: CASSAGRVPYEQYF.

V and J are TRBV5-6 and TRBJ1-1, with D unclear. Per the germline V gene, CDR1 is SGHDT and CDR2 is YYEEEE. The CDR3 spans 15 residues. Deletions cut 3 bases from V and 0 bases from J, with 12 bases between. The CDR3 region is CASSSRGLMNTEAFF. CDR3 DNA: TGTGCCAGCAGCTCCAGAGGACTCATGAACACTGAAGCTTTCTTT.

Notes on this clone: Other DNA sequences within the sample encode an identical CDR3. The chain carries TRBV2 and TRBJ2-2; TRBD2 agrees at 8 bases. Germline V gene sequence: CDR1 SNHLY, CDR2 FYNNEI. The CDR3 runs 17 residues. V lost 10 bases, J lost 3 bases, and 16 bases stayed unmatched. CDR3 DNA sequence: TGTGCCACCACCCGGGACGGGGGGGGCGTGGACACCGGGGAGCTGTTTTTT. Translating it yields CATTRDGGGVDTGELFF. Supplemented by reference TRBV2 and TRBJ2-2, the full variable domain reads EPEVTQTPSHQVTQMGQEVILRCVPISNHLYFYWYRQILGQKVEFLVSFYNNEISEKSEIFDDQFSVERPDGSNFTLKIRSTKLEDSAMYFCATTRDGGGVDTGELFFGEGSRLTVL.

The V call is TRBV4-1, the J call TRBJ1-2; D ambiguous. CDR3 length equals 14 residues. The ends were cut back, 2 bases at V and 8 bases at J, with 15 bases in the middle. Per germline, CDR1 MGHRA and CDR2 YSYEKL. The CDR3 loop is CASSQLFGISGYTF. CDR3 nucleotides: TGCGCCAGCAGCCAATTGTTCGGGATCTCAGGCTACACCTTC.

The V and J genes are TRBV27 and TRBJ1-4, with D possibly matching TRBD1 (5 bases). V lost 0 bases and J 10 bases, leaving 15 bases between the germline ends. CDR1 and CDR2 (germline): MNHEY, SMNVEV (reference sequence). This CDR3 has 15 residues. Here the CDR3 reads CASSLSGGGTGKLFF. Written as DNA, the CDR3 is TGTGCCAGCAGTTTATCGGGGGGAGGGACGGGAAAACTGTTTTTT.

This clone was found a few times. This chain uses TRBV19 with TRBJ1-1, with TRBD1 identical over 10 bases. The CDR3 has 15 residues. After removal of 7 bases from V and 11 bases from J, the junction contained 16 bases not matched to a gene. CDR1 LNHDA and CDR2 SQIVND come from the germline V gene (reference sequence). This CDR3 reads CASNRQGADSTDAFF. CDR3 nucleotides: TGTGCCAGTAACAGACAGGGGGCCGATTCAACCGACGCTTTCTTT.

This chain connects TRBV4-1 to TRBJ2-5; 7 nucleotides match TRBD2. Germline CDR1 is MGHRA and CDR2 is YSYEKL. The CDR3 loop spans 14 amino acids. The V gene end was trimmed by 4 bases and the J gene end by 5 bases; junction bases not matched to a gene: 7. The CDR3 is CASSLAAGVETQYF. DNA of the CDR3: TGCGCCAGCAGCCTCGCCGCGGGAGTCGAGACCCAGTACTTC.

This chain uses TRBV7-6 with TRBJ2-5; D might be TRBD1 (6 bases). Germline V gene lookup returns CDR1 SGHVS and CDR2 FNYEAQ. The CDR3 is 15 residues long. V dropped 1 base and J dropped 2 bases, with 11 bases sitting between them. CDR3 amino acids: CASSLGGTRQETQYF. For the CDR3, the DNA is TGTGCCAGCAGCTTAGGGGGGACAAGACAAGAGACCCAGTACTTC.

The chain has TRBV29-1 and TRBJ2-3, with 7 bases that match TRBD1. Germline lookup yields CDR1 SQVTM and CDR2 ANQGSEA. There are 11 residues in the CDR3. Losses at the gene ends were 8 bases for V and 7 bases for J; bases not matched to a gene: 6. The CDR3 region is CSSRQGHTQYF. In DNA, the CDR3 is TGCAGCAGCCGACAGGGCCATACGCAGTATTTT.

The chain recombines TRBV28 with TRBJ2-6; a possible D gene is TRBD2 (7 bases). CDR3 length: 18 residues. V was cut by 2 bases and J by 4 bases, with 18 bases left in between. From germline, CDR1 is MDHEN and CDR2 SYDVKM. The CDR3 is CASSLPPGGGGGANVLTF. The CDR3, as DNA: TGTGCCAGCAGTTTACCTCCAGGAGGGGGGGGCGGGGCCAACGTCCTGACTTTC.

V gene TRBV5-5 combines with J gene TRBJ2-2, with 7 bases that match TRBD2. The V gene end was trimmed by 4 bases and the J gene end by 4 bases; junction bases not matched to a gene: 10. CDR1 and CDR2 (germline): SGHKS, YYEKEE (reference sequence). The CDR3 contains 16 residues. In nucleotides, the CDR3 is TGTGCCAGCAGCCCAGAGGCGGGAGCGGGCACCGGGGAGCTGTTTTTT. This translates into CASSPEAGAGTGELFF.

The genes are TRBV30 and TRBJ1-4, with D perhaps TRBD1 (6 bases). From germline, CDR1 is GTSNPN and CDR2 SVGIG (reference sequence). V lost 1 base, J lost 7 bases, and 10 bases lay in between. The CDR3 length is 13 residues. CDR3 loop: CAWSEQGVEKLFF. For the CDR3, the DNA is TGTGCCTGGAGTGAACAGGGTGTTGAAAAACTGTTTTTT.

This clone appeared a few times. V gene TRBV4-3 combines with J gene TRBJ1-4, with TRBD1 matching 9 bases. Germline V lookup: CDR1 LGHNA, CDR2 YSLEER. This CDR3 has 19 amino acids. J was trimmed by 0 bases and V by 4 bases; bases with no gene match: 12. CDR3 residues: CASSPRRGGQGTTNEKLFF. The CDR3 DNA sequence: TGCGCCAGCAGCCCAAGAAGGGGTGGACAGGGGACAACTAATGAAAAACTGTTTTTT.

V usage is TRBV12-3 or TRBV12-4 and J usage is TRBJ1-6; D unresolved. This CDR3 is built from 12 residues. The V gene lost 3 bases and the J gene lost 8 bases, with 5 bases spanning the gap. CDR3 in amino acids: CASSFSDSPLHF. As DNA, the CDR3 is TGTGCCAGCAGTTTTTCTGATTCACCCCTCCACTTT.

V gene TRBV2 combines with J gene TRBJ2-7; D is possibly TRBD2 (6 bases). This CDR3 is built from 17 residues. V was clipped by 6 bases and J by 2 bases, with 23 bases between them. The V gene's germline CDR1 is SNHLY and CDR2 FYNNEI. DNA for the CDR3: TGTGCCAGCAGCGCCCCCGGGAGAATATCCACAGCCTACGAGCAGTACTTC. It codes for CASSAPGRISTAYEQYF.

The chain carries TRBV3-1 (or the pseudogene TRBV3-2) and TRBJ1-6; 7 bases line up with TRBD1. Trimming removed 0 bases from V and 7 bases from J; junction bases left unmatched: 12. Per the germline V gene, CDR1 is LGHDT and CDR2 is YNNKEL (reference sequence). The CDR3 runs 18 residues. The CDR3 region is CASSQETFAKQGNSPLHF. CDR3 nucleotide sequence: TGTGCCAGCAGCCAAGAAACCTTTGCGAAACAGGGGAATTCACCCCTCCACTTT.

The chain employs TRBV2 and TRBJ1-5; 9 nucleotides align to TRBD1. The CDR3 has 14 residues. Looked up from germline, CDR1 is SNHLY and CDR2 is FYNNEI. The ends lost 7 bases at V and 6 bases at J; junction bases unmatched: 7. The CDR3 sequence: CASNRRQGVQPQHF. For the CDR3, the DNA is TGTGCCAGCAATAGAAGACAGGGGGTTCAGCCCCAGCATTTT.

This clone was observed a single time. The V and J genes are TRBV7-2 and TRBJ2-3; D gene uncertain. The V end was cut by 5 bases, the J end by 5 bases, with 11 bases between. The CDR3 is 13 amino acids. Germline V gene lookup returns CDR1 SGHTA and CDR2 FQGNSA. In DNA form, the CDR3 reads TGTGCCAGCAGCGTCGCGGTCAGAGATACGCAGTATTTT. Its protein is CASSVAVRDTQYF.